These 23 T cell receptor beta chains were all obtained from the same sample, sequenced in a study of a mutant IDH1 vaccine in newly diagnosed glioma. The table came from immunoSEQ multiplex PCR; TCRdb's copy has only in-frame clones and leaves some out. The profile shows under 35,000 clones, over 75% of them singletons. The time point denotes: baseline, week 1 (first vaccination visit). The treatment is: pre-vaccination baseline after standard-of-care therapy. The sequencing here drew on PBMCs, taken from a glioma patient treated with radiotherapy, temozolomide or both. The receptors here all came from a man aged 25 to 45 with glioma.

The CDR3 is CAIRSGTRDNEQFF. CDR3 bases: TGTGCCATCAGAAGTGGGACTAGAGACAATGAGCAGTTCTTC. This rearrangement joins TRBV10-3 to TRBJ2-1; 8 nucleotides agree with TRBD2. Germline CDR1 and CDR2: ENHRY and SYGVKD. The trim removed 6 bases at V and 5 bases at J, leaving 6 bases unmatched. The CDR3 runs 14 residues.

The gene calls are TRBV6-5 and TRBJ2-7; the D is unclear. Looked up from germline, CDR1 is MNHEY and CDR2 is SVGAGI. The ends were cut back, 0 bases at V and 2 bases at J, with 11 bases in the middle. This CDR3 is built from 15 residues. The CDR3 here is CASSYSARRPYEQYF. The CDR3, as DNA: TGTGCCAGCAGTTACTCGGCCAGGAGACCCTACGAGCAGTACTTC.

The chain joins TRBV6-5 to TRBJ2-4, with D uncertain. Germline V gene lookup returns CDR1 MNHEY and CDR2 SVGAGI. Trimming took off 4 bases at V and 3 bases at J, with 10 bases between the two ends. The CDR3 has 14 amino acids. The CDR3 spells CASSSQLVKNIQYF. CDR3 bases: TGTGCCAGCAGTTCACAGCTGGTCAAAAACATTCAGTACTTC.

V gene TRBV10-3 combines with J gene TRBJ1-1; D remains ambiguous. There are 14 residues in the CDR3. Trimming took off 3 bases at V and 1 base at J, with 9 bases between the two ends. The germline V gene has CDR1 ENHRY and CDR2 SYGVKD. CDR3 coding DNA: TGTGCCATCAGTGAAAATCTAGGGAACACTGAAGCTTTCTTT. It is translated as CAISENLGNTEAFF.

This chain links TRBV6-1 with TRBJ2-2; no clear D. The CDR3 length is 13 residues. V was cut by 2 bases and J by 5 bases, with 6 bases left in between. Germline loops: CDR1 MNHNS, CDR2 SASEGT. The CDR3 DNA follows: TGTGCCAGCAGTGAAAGCAGAACCGGGGAGCTGTTTTTT. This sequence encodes CASSESRTGELFF.

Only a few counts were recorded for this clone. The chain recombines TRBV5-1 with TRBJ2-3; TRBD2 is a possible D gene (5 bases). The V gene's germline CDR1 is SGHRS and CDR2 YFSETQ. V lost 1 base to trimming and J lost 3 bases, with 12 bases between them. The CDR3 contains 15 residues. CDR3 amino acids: CASSLRDGRTDTQYF. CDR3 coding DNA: TGCGCCAGCAGCTTGCGGGATGGTAGAACAGATACGCAGTATTTT.

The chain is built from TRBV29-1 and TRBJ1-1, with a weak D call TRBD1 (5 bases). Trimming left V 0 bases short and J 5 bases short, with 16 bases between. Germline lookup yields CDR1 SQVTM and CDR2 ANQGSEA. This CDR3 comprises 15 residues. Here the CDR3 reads CSVEDLPGGRTEAFF. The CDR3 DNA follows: TGCAGCGTTGAAGATCTTCCGGGGGGGAGAACTGAAGCTTTCTTT.

In DNA form, the CDR3 reads TGTGCCAGCAGTGATTTTCCGGGACTAGCGGGCGAAGAGACCCAGTACTTC. The encoded protein is CASSDFPGLAGEETQYF. V is TRBV2 and J is TRBJ2-5, with 12 bases that match TRBD2. Germline V gene lookup returns CDR1 SNHLY and CDR2 FYNNEI. The CDR3 length is 17 residues. After removal of 3 bases from V and 3 bases from J, the junction contained 8 bases not matched to a gene. Looking up the rest from reference TRBV2 and TRBJ2-5 gives the full variable domain: EPEVTQTPSHQVTQMGQEVILRCVPISNHLYFYWYRQILGQKVEFLVSFYNNEISEKSEIFDDQFSVERPDGSNFTLKIRSTKLEDSAMYFCASSDFPGLAGEETQYFGPGTRLLVL.

CDR3 coding DNA: TGTGCCAGCGGACCGATCTTCTCTGGGGCCAACGTCCTGACTTTC. Its protein is CASGPIFSGANVLTF. V usage is TRBV5-4 and J usage is TRBJ2-6, with D hard to call. This CDR3 region has 15 residues. V was clipped by 7 bases and J by 0 bases, with 11 bases between them. The germline V gene encodes CDR1 SGHNT and CDR2 YYREEE (reference sequence).

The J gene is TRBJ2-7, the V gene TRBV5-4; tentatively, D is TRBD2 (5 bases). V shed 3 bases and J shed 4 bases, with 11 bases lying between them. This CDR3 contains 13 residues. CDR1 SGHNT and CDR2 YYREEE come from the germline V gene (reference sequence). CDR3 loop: CASSYDGVYEQYF. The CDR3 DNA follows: TGTGCCAGCAGCTACGACGGGGTTTACGAGCAGTACTTC.

The CDR3 region is CASSLGSDHGYTF. For the CDR3, the DNA is TGTGCCAGCAGCTTAGGGTCGGACCACGGCTACACCTTC. The chain is built from TRBV7-9 and TRBJ1-2; no reliable D call. Trimming cost V 1 base and J 8 bases, with 11 bases left between them. The CDR3 extends over 13 amino acids. The germline gives CDR1 SEHNR, CDR2 FQNEAQ (reference sequence).

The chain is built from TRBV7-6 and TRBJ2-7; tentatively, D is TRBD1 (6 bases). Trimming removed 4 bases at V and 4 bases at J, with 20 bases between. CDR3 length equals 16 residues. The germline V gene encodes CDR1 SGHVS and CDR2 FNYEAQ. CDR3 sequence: CASSYAPDSFLYEQYF. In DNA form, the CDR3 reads TGTGCCAGCAGCTACGCCCCGGACAGTTTTTTATACGAGCAGTACTTC.

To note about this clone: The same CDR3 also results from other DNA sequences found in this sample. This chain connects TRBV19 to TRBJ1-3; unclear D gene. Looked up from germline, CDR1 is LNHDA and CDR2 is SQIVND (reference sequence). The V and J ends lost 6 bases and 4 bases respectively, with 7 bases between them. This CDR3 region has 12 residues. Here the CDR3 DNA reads TGTGCCAGTAGCATCGGGGGAAACACCATATATTTT. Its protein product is CASSIGGNTIYF.

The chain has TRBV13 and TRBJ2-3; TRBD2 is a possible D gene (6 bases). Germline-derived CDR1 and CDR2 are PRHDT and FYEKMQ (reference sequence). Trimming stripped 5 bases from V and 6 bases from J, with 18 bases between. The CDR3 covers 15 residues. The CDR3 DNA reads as TGTGCCAGCAGCACGATCCTTTCTCGGGAGGATACGCAGTATTTT. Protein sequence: CASSTILSREDTQYF.

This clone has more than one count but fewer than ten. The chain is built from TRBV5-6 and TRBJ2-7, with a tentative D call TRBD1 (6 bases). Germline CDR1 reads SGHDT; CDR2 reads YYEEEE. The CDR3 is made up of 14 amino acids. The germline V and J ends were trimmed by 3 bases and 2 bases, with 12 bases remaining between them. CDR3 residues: CASSSQDRTYEQYF. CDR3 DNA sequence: TGTGCCAGCAGCTCTCAAGACAGGACCTACGAGCAGTACTTC.

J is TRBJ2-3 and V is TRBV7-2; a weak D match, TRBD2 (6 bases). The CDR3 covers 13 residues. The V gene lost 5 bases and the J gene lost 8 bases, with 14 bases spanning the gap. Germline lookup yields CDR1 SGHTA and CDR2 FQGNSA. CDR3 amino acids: CASSTNSGGTQYF. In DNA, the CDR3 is TGTGCCAGCAGCACAAATAGCGGCGGTACGCAGTATTTT.

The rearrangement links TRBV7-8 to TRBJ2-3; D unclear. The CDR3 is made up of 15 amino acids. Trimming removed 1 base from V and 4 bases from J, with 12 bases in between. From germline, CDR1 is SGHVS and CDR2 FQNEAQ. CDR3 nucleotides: TGTGCCAGCAGCTTAGTAGGTCTCCCAGCAGATACGCAGTATTTT. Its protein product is CASSLVGLPADTQYF.

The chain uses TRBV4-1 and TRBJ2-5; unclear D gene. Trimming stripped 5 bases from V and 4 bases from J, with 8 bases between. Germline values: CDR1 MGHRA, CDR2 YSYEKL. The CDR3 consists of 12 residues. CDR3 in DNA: TGCGCCAGCAGCTCGTGGGGAGAGACCCAGTACTTC. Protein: CASSSWGETQYF.

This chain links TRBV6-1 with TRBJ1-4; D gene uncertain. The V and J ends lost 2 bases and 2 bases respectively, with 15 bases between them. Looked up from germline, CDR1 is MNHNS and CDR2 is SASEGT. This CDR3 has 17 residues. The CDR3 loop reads CASSELREGGTNEKLFF. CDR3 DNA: TGTGCCAGCAGTGAATTGAGGGAGGGAGGTACTAATGAAAAACTGTTTTTT.

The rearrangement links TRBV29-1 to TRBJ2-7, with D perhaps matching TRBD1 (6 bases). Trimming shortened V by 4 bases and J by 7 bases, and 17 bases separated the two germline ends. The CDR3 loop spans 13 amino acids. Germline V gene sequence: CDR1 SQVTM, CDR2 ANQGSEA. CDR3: CSVVAGQTTEQYF. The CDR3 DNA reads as TGCAGCGTTGTTGCCGGACAGACCACGGAGCAGTACTTC.

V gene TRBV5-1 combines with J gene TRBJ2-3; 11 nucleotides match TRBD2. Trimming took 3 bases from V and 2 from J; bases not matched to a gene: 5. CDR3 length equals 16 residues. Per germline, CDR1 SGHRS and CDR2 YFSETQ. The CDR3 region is CASSSASGGYTDTQYF. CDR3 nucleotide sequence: TGCGCCAGCAGCTCAGCTAGCGGGGGGTACACAGATACGCAGTATTTT.

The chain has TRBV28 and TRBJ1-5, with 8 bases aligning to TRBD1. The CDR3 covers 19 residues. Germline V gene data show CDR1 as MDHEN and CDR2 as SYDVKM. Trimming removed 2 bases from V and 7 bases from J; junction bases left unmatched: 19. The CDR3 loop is CASSLGGYGTGVGQQPQHF. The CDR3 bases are TGTGCCAGCAGTTTAGGGGGTTACGGGACAGGAGTTGGTCAGCAGCCCCAGCATTTT.

CDR3 loop: CASSQDQGEETQYF. CDR3 coding DNA: TGCGCCAGCAGCCAAGATCAGGGCGAAGAGACCCAGTACTTC. The chain is built from TRBV4-3 and TRBJ2-5; tentative D call: TRBD1 (5 bases). Trimming removed 0 bases from V and 3 bases from J, with 8 bases in between. From germline, CDR1 is LGHNA and CDR2 YSLEER. This CDR3 has 14 amino acids.